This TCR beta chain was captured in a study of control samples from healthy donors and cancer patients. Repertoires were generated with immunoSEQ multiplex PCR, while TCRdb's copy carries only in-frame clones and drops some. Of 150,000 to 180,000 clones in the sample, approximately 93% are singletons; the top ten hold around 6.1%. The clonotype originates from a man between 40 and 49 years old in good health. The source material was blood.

The CDR3 DNA is TGTGCCAGTTCCCGGGACTTAAACCTCTGGAACACCGGGGAGCTGTTTTTT. Translated: CASSRDLNLWNTGELFF. The V gene is TRBV19, the J gene TRBJ2-2; possible D gene TRBD2, 6 bases. CDR1 is LNHDA and CDR2 is SQIVND in the germline V gene (reference sequence). The CDR3 totals 17 residues. The ends were cut back, 8 bases at V and 1 base at J, with 20 bases in the middle.